This entry features one T cell receptor (beta chain) sequence. Its antigen is not known. These data originate in a study of cytomegalovirus exposure and HLA in healthy donors. Study findings and constraints: Overall, approximately 150 TCR beta chains were annotated as cytomegalovirus-associated. Immune exposure information available was restricted to CMV serostatus.

V lost 6 bases to trimming and J lost 5 bases; unmatched junction nucleotides: 7. CDR3 length: 14 amino acids. Germline-derived CDR1 and CDR2 are SGDLS and YYNGEE. PCR employed 60 Vbeta and 13 Jbeta primers. Sequencing was performed with immunoSEQ multiplex PCR; in TCRdb, only in-frame clones are kept and a portion is missing. The top ten clones hold about 3.1% of a sample with just over 85,000 clones, around three quarters of them seen once. This clonotype originated in a man aged 35-49 years in good health and CMV-seronegative. Sequencing was carried out using PBMCs. The V and J genes are TRBV9 and TRBJ1-2; TRBD1 matches at 10 bases. CDR3 sequence reads: CASTRQGALYGYTF. Here the CDR3 DNA reads TGTGCCAGCACCCGACAGGGGGCTCTTTATGGCTACACCTTC.